The clone carrying this TCR beta chain has at least ten counts. The antigen remains unidentified. This entry is derived from a study of CD8 T cells in ankylosing spondylitis. Germline V lookup: CDR1 MNHEY, CDR2 SMNVEV (reference sequence). The CDR3 covers 15 residues. The junction had 9 bases not matched to a gene; V was cut back by 11 bases and J by 0 bases. MiXCR was run by TCRdb on the 5' RACE reads, yielding one entry per CDR3 protein. The table has roughly 25,000 distinct CDR3 sequences, around 17% seen once; the top ten hold around 27%. Study findings and constraints: What seemed typical of ankylosing spondylitis blood was a TCR beta motif built from roughly eight highly homologous variants. A CD8+ phenotype characterized the disease-linked clones, which were relatively rare in peripheral blood.

The gene calls are TRBV27 and TRBJ2-1; 8 bases agree with TRBD2. The sequenced sample was blood. This TCR was sampled from a male donor with ankylosing spondylitis or in good health (not recorded which). DNA of the CDR3: TGTGCCTGCGCCCCCGGGACTAGCTCCTACAATGAGCAGTTCTTC. Translation: CACAPGTSSYNEQFF.